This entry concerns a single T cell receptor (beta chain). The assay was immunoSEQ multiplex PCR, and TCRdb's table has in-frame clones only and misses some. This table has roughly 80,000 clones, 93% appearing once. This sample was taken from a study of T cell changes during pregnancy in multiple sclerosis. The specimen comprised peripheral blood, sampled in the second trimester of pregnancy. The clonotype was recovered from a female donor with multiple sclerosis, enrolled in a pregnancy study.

The CDR3, as DNA: TGCGCCAGCAGCTTGGGGGACAGGTTGGGAGAGACCCAGTACTTC. Protein: CASSLGDRLGETQYF. This rearrangement joins TRBV5-1 to TRBJ2-5, with 8 bases identical to TRBD1. From germline, CDR1 is SGHRS and CDR2 YFSETQ. CDR3 length: 15 amino acids. Trimming removed 0 bases from V and 4 bases from J; junction bases left unmatched: 5.